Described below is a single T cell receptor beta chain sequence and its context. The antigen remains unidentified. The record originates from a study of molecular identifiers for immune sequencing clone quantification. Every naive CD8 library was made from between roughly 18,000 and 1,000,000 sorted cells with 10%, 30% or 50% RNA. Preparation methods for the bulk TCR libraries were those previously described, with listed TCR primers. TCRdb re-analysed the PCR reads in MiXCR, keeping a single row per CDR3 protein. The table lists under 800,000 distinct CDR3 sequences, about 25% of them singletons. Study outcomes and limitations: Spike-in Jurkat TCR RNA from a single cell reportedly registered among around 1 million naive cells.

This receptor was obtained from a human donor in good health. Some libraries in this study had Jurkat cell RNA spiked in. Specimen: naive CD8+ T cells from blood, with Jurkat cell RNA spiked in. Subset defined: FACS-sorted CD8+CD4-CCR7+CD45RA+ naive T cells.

The CDR3 nucleotides read TGTGCCAGCAGCCAGGACATATACCAATACGAGCAGTACTTC. Its translation is CASSQDIYQYEQYF. The chain employs TRBV7-9 and TRBJ2-7; weak D call: TRBD1 (5 bases). Germline V CDR1 and CDR2: SEHNR, FQNEAQ (reference sequence). The CDR3 is 14 amino acids. V lost 5 bases to trimming and J lost 4 bases, with 15 bases between them. Full variable domain (outside the CDR3, taken from reference TRBV7-9 and TRBJ2-7): DTGVSQNPRHKITKRGQNVTFRCDPISEHNRLYWYRQTLGQGPEFLTYFQNEAQLEKSRLLSDRFSAERPKGSFSTLEIQRTEQGDSAMYLCASSQDIYQYEQYFGPGTRLTVT.